This T cell receptor (beta chain) was sequenced in a study of cytomegalovirus exposure and HLA in healthy donors. 13 Jbeta primers and 60 Vbeta primers were used for the PCR. Method: immunoSEQ multiplex PCR; TCRdb's copy keeps in-frame clones and lacks some. Among some 160,000 clones, almost 85% were seen once, and the ten largest hold around 0.46%. This clone was found once. Its cognate antigen is unknown. Study-wide results and caveats: A later analysis associated some 18,000 TCR beta sequences with HLA alleles at a 0.05 false discovery rate.

The ends lost 6 bases at V and 7 bases at J; junction bases unmatched: 12. Germline V CDR1 and CDR2: SGHTA, FQGNSA. This CDR3 is 15 amino acids long. Sequencing was carried out using PBMCs. V is TRBV7-2 and J is TRBJ2-7, with 10 bases identical to TRBD1. The sequence was obtained from a woman in her forties or fifties in good health and CMV-seronegative. CDR3 sequence: CASRRPGQGSREQYF. Here the CDR3 DNA reads TGTGCCAGCAGACGTCCGGGACAGGGGTCTAGGGAGCAGTACTTC.